This T cell receptor (beta chain) comes out of a study of blood T cell repertoires in COVID-19 (dated by TCRdb to the early 2020s). For the study in its entirety: Samples from collaborators originated in the United States, Italy and Spain and spanned both the acute and convalescent phases of COVID-19. The prospective study material was composed of cDNA or gDNA derived from T cells, B-cell-depleted T cells, or PBMCs. Deeply sampled blood TCRbeta repertoires from subjects exposed to, actively infected with, or recovered from COVID-19 were included in the dataset. The samples were drawn from two sources: the first 160 participants of the ongoing ImmuneRACE study, and 1,000 to 1,500 subjects contributed by 6 global collaborators. Where available, HLA class I and class II types were obtained from metadata supplied by the sample provider rather than from assay-based typing. The sample metadata nearly always contained a de-identified subject ID, COVID-19 status, age in years and sex. The repertoires were released in a freely available public database intended as a resource for research on the immune response to SARS-CoV-2. Here is what the overall study found, with its caveats: How much clinical and demographic metadata was included differed by source and by participant, and the metadata was provided uncurated.

TCRbeta CDR3 regions were amplified from genomic DNA by means of the immunoSEQ Assay, a bias-controlled multiplex PCR. In the paper's pipeline: The number of nucleated cells in each sample was estimated from the amplification of reference gene primers within the assay. To quantify the absolute abundance of each unique TCRbeta CDR3 rearrangement, sequence reads were collapsed and filtered. For each sample, productive Simpson clonality was calculated as the square root of Simpson's diversity index across productive rearrangements. As stored in TCRdb, this immuneACCESS dataset retains in-frame rearrangements with V and J assigned. A fraction of the clones does not appear; measured against another copy, unresolved V genes explain less than half of the discrepancy, and the remainder lacks a known reason. Clone size and V and J calls were adopted from that table, with D and trimming inferred from the DNA. Present in this sample are around 47,000 clones, approximately 70% of which were seen just once. The ten largest clones represent about 5.9% of the sample.

Concerning this clone itself: Its antigen is still unknown. Per-base quality was not reported, and no clone a single base away is much larger than it.

The collaborating institutions used their own protocols to collect whole blood in K2EDTA tubes. For TCRbeta analysis, collaborators shipped samples in one of three forms: frozen whole blood, isolated PBMCs, or DNA extracted from either of those sample types. V sheds 6 bases and J sheds 6 bases, leaving 15 bases between their ends. Reading from cysteine to phenylalanine, the CDR3 counts 14 amino acids. The only DNA kept is the CDR3, 42 bases in frame from the first base. The germline V gene gives CDR1 as MNHEY and CDR2 as SVGAGI. This chain is built from TRBV6-5 and TRBJ1-5, with no confident D gene call. Sample: peripheral blood. This TCR came from an elderly man with acute or convalescent COVID-19. The CDR3 protein is CASRDLSEGQPQHF. DNA sequence: TGTGCCAGCAGGGACTTAAGCGAGGGTCAGCCCCAGCATTTT.